This T cell receptor beta chain was sequenced in a study of siplizumab effects on memory and regulatory T cells. The protocol was immunoSEQ multiplex PCR, while the TCRdb copy is restricted to in-frame clones and leaves out a portion. The top ten clones hold roughly 0.3% of a sample with 45,000 to 60,000 clones, over 75% of them seen once. The CDR3 runs 16 residues. The germline CDR1 and CDR2 sequences are MGHRA and YSYEKL. V shed 6 bases and J 4 bases; nucleotides not matched to a gene: 11. V gene TRBV4-1 combines with J gene TRBJ2-7; 11 bases map to TRBD2. The sample comprised naive CD8+ T cells sorted from blood. This clonotype originated in a human donor in good health. CDR3 DNA: TGCGCCAGCAGTATTAGCGGGGGGGCCCGGCGTTACGAGCAGTACTTC. This codes for CASSISGGARRYEQYF.